The 25 T cell receptor beta chains below all came from one sample that was sequenced in a study of tumor and adjacent non-tumor tissue in lung cancer. TCRbeta libraries were built with three rounds of nested PCR, modified from ARM-PCR. TCRdb passed the multiplex PCR reads through MiXCR, listing each CDR3 protein once. The repertoire has roughly 93,000 distinct CDR3 sequences, around 71% of them found once; the top ten carry about 16%. The template was RNA from unsorted bulk tissue. The material sequenced was lung tumor tissue. These receptors all come from a man in his 60s with non-small cell lung cancer.

For this clonotype: A junction boundary mismatches the germline segment, possibly from a read error. The chain carries TRBV6-1 and TRBJ2-7, with D uncertain. CDR3 size: 12 residues. In germline, CDR1 is MNHNS, CDR2 SASEGT. CDR3 coding DNA: TGTGCCAGCTTACGTCGGACCTACGAGCAGCCCTTC. Translation: CASLRRTYEQPF.

This chain joins TRBV14 and TRBJ1-1, with 8 bases aligning to TRBD1. With V trimmed by 8 bases and J by 4 bases, 15 bases remained unmatched. CDR3 size: 16 residues. Germline V lookup: CDR1 SGHDN, CDR2 FVKESK. The CDR3 nucleotides read TGTGCCAGCGAATCAACAGTCGACAGGGGAAGCACTGAAGCTTTCTTT. It is translated as CASESTVDRGSTEAFF.

Details on this clonotype: A much larger clone lies a single base off, so this may be a read error. The V call is TRBV20-1, the J call TRBJ2-5, with D perhaps TRBD1 (6 bases). CDR3 length: 13 residues. CDR1 is DFQATT, CDR2 SNEGSKA, per germline (reference sequence). Trimming stripped 6 bases from V and 4 bases from J, with 15 bases between. CDR3 DNA: TGCAGTGCCGACGGACAGAGAGCAGAGACCCAGTACTTC. It codes for CSADGQRAETQYF.

A word on this clonotype: The junction and the germline gene differ at one end; a read error may be behind it. The V and J genes are TRBV4-2 and TRBJ1-5, with D unresolved. CDR1 and CDR2 (germline): LGHNA, YNFKEQ. CDR3 length: 14 residues. The chain's CDR3 is CSRSQLSSNQPQHF. The DNA for the CDR3 is TGTTCCAGGAGCCAACTCTCATCTAATCAGCCCCAGCATTTT.

This chain uses TRBV12-3 or TRBV12-4 with TRBJ2-2; D unresolved. The CDR3 spans 12 residues. Trimming removed 9 bases at V and 7 bases at J, with 12 bases between. The CDR3 nucleotides read TGTGCCAGTAGTATTGGGGTCGGGGAGCTGTTTTTT. As protein: CASSIGVGELFF.

Notes on this clonotype: The CDR3 ends on some other residue instead of the conserved phenylalanine or tryptophan, so this is likely a read error. V gene TRBV6-5 combines with J gene TRBJ2-1; 7 bases are shared with TRBD1. The CDR3 has 15 residues. CDR1 is MNHEY and CDR2 is SVGAGI in the germline V gene. Trimming at V came to 0 bases and at J to 7 bases, leaving 6 bases not matched to a gene. CDR3 in DNA: TGTGCCAGCAGTTACTCTAAGGGGGCGGATAATGAGCAGTTCATC. Amino acids: CASSYSKGADNEQFI.

The gene calls are TRBV5-4 and TRBJ2-2; D is possibly TRBD2 (5 bases). CDR1 is SGHNT and CDR2 is YYREEE in the germline V gene (reference sequence). The CDR3 extends over 12 amino acids. Trimming took off 10 bases at V and 9 bases at J, with 16 bases between the two ends. CDR3 protein: CAPPTGTRELFF. DNA of the CDR3: TGTGCCCCCCCCACGGGAACCAGGGAGCTGTTTTTT.

Comments on this clonotype: Since the CDR3 does not end with the conserved phenylalanine or tryptophan, this likely comes from a read error. The genes are TRBV20-1 and TRBJ1-2; the D gene is possibly TRBD1 (6 bases). Trimming stripped 6 bases from V and 5 bases from J, with 22 bases between. Germline V gene lookup returns CDR1 DFQATT and CDR2 SNEGSKA (reference sequence). CDR3 size: 15 residues. Written as DNA, the CDR3 is TGCAGTGCCGCAGGGGAGTCTCGGGGGGTATATGGCTACACCCTC. Translation gives CSAAGESRGVYGYTL.

Details on this clonotype: The CDR3 carries no conserved terminal phenylalanine or tryptophan, so it likely arises from a read error. The V gene is TRBV29-1, the J gene TRBJ1-2, with D hard to call. Germline V gene data show CDR1 as SQVTM and CDR2 as ANQGSEA. The CDR3 totals 13 residues. The CDR3, as DNA: TGCAGCGTTGAGAAACCAGACGGCTATGTCTACACCTCC. This sequence encodes CSVEKPDGYVYTS.

With respect to this clonotype: A junction end diverges from the germline sequence, so it may reflect a read error. The chain is built from TRBV15 and TRBJ2-1; either TRBD1 or TRBD2 may supply D (6 bases each). Germline CDR1 and CDR2: LNHNV and YYDKDF (reference sequence). The CDR3 loop spans 15 amino acids. CDR3 sequence (DNA): TGTGCCGCCAGCAGGGGCGGGACTGGATACAATGAGCAGTTCTTC. Its translation: CAASRGGTGYNEQFF.

Note on this clonotype: Because the CDR3 is missing its conserved closing phenylalanine or tryptophan, this is likely a read error. The rearrangement uses TRBV29-1 and TRBJ2-7; D might be TRBD1 (6 bases). Germline V CDR1 and CDR2: SQVTM, ANQGSEA. There are 12 residues in the CDR3. The CDR3 is CSAGSGAHEQYL. The CDR3 coding sequence is TGTAGCGCTGGTTCAGGGGCCCACGAGCAGTACTTA.

This sequence joins TRBV25-1 and TRBJ2-4, with 8 nucleotides matching TRBD1. V was pared by 0 bases and J by 7 bases, with 14 bases of the junction left unmatched. Germline values: CDR1 MGHDK, CDR2 SYGVNS. This CDR3 has 18 residues. The CDR3 sequence: CASSEYTTGTGAGNIQYF. CDR3 coding DNA: TGTGCCAGCAGTGAATATACTACCGGGACAGGTGCGGGGAACATTCAGTACTTC.

For this clonotype: Being one base from a much bigger clone, this may be a read error. The chain is built from TRBV10-2 and TRBJ2-5; tentatively, D is TRBD2 (5 bases). Germline-derived CDR1 and CDR2 are WSHSY and SAAADI. CDR3 length: 14 residues. Trimming shortened V by 7 bases and J by 0 bases, and 12 bases separated the two germline ends. The CDR3 DNA reads TGCGCCAGCAATCAACGGGGAGACCAAGAGACCCAGTACTTC. It specifies CASNQRGDQETQYF.

This chain links TRBV11-1 with TRBJ2-1, with 8 bases lining up with TRBD2. With 2 bases clipped from V and 3 bases from J, the junction kept 9 bases outside the gene matches. The CDR3 has 17 amino acids. Germline CDR1 reads SGHAT; CDR2 reads FQDESV (reference sequence). The CDR3 spells CASSLSGTGLVYNEQFF. The CDR3 coding sequence is TGTGCCAGCAGCTTATCGGGGACGGGACTAGTCTACAATGAGCAGTTCTTC.

For this clonotype: A much larger clone lies one base from this, so it may be a read error. This chain uses TRBV5-7 with TRBJ2-6; either TRBD1 or TRBD2 may supply D (5 bases each). TRBV5-7 counts as an open reading frame of uncertain function. The CDR3 has 16 residues. For the CDR3, the DNA is TGTGCCAGCGGGCCGGGACGGTGCTCTGGGGCCAACGTCCTGAATTTC. Translated, it gives CASGPGRCSGANVLNF.

On this clonotype itself: One end of the junction varies from germline; a read error may be responsible. The chain recombines TRBV4-2 with TRBJ2-5; 9 bases line up with TRBD1. The germline V gene encodes CDR1 LGHNA and CDR2 YNFKEQ. The CDR3 has 17 residues. This CDR3 reads CASSQEVAGTGKETQCF. The DNA of the CDR3 is TGTGCCAGCAGTCAAGAAGTGGCCGGGACAGGGAAAGAGACCCAGTGCTTC.

This clonotype is a singleton in its sample. The chain carries TRBV2 and TRBJ1-1; TRBD1 aligns across 8 bases. The CDR3 consists of 13 residues. The V gene end was trimmed by 6 bases and the J gene end by 7 bases; junction bases not matched to a gene: 7. Germline V gene lookup returns CDR1 SNHLY and CDR2 FYNNEI. The CDR3 here is CASSAQGAFEAFF. The CDR3, as DNA: TGTGCCAGCAGCGCCCAGGGGGCATTTGAAGCTTTCTTT.

This clonotype was seen only once. No conserved phenylalanine or tryptophan is present at the end of the CDR3, so a read error is the likely explanation. The V gene is TRBV11-3, the J gene TRBJ2-1; D perhaps matches TRBD2 (6 bases). The CDR3 contains 16 residues. Germline V lookup: CDR1 SGHNT, CDR2 YENEEA. The DNA of the CDR3 is TGTGCCAGTAGCTTATCCTCGGGGGATACCTACAATGAGCAGTTCGTC. The encoded protein is CASSLSSGDTYNEQFV.

In its sample, this clonotype was seen once. A clone one base away is much larger, so this may be a read error. The chain couples TRBV18 to TRBJ2-5; D remains ambiguous. The germline V gene encodes CDR1 KGHSH and CDR2 LQKENI. The CDR3 totals 14 residues. The CDR3 region has the DNA TGTGCCAGCTCACCACGGGTTTCGGAAGAGCCCCAGTACTTC. This encodes CASSPRVSEEPQYF.

This clonotype has a count of ten or more. The chain uses TRBV12-1 and TRBJ2-3; TRBD1 is taken as the D call from the table, unchecked against the DNA. TRBV12-1 is marked as a pseudogene. The CDR3 spans 15 residues. Written as DNA, the CDR3 is TGTGCCGGCAGCTCCGTTGGGCGGGGTGTAAATACGCAGTATTTT. Residues: CAGSSVGRGVNTQYF.

On this clonotype: The germline gene is not matched at one end of the junction; a read error may be the cause. The rearrangement links TRBV5-1 to TRBJ2-5; no clear D gene. Germline loops: CDR1 SGHRS, CDR2 YFSETQ. There are 14 residues in the CDR3. The DNA for the CDR3 is TGTTCCAACAGCTCTTGGGATACTATAGAGACCCAGTACTTC. It encodes CSNSSWDTIETQYF.

For this clonotype: Germline is not matched at one junction end, which may reflect a read error. The chain carries TRBV6-2 or TRBV6-3 and TRBJ2-5; D perhaps matches TRBD2 (6 bases). The CDR3 sequence is 15 residues long. Germline-derived CDR1 and CDR2 are MNHEY and SVGEGT. The CDR3 protein is CVSKMGTADQESQYF. CDR3 DNA: TGTGTCAGCAAGATGGGGACTGCTGATCAAGAGTCCCAGTACTTC.

This clonotype came up many times. The V gene is TRBV29-1, the J gene TRBJ2-2; the match to TRBD2 covers 11 bases. The V and J ends lost 6 bases and 2 bases, in that order; junction bases with no gene match: 2. CDR1 and CDR2 (germline): SQVTM, ANQGSEA. The CDR3 spans 14 residues. CDR3 region: CSVGLAGNTGELFF. CDR3 bases: TGCAGCGTCGGACTAGCGGGTAACACCGGGGAGCTGTTTTTT.

This clonotype showed up many times. This chain uses TRBV13 with TRBJ2-2, with 8 bases matching TRBD2. CDR3 size: 16 residues. J lost 1 base, V lost 5 bases, and 6 bases had no gene match. From germline, CDR1 is PRHDT and CDR2 FYEKMQ (reference sequence). The CDR3 sequence is CASSLTTSENTGELFF. CDR3 coding DNA: TGTGCCAGCAGCCTTACGACTAGCGAGAACACCGGGGAGCTGTTTTTT. The full variable domain, its missing parts supplied by reference TRBV13 and TRBJ2-2, is AAGVIQSPRHLIKEKRETATLKCYPIPRHDTVYWYQQGPGQDPQFLISFYEKMQSDKGSIPDRFSAQQFSDYHSELNMSSLELGDSALYFCASSLTTSENTGELFFGEGSRLTVL.

Note on this clonotype: A much larger clone differs by one base, so this may be a read error. This chain links TRBV28 with TRBJ1-5, with TRBD1 identical over 7 bases. Germline assignment: CDR1 MDHEN and CDR2 SYDVKM. This CDR3 comprises 17 residues. CDR3 bases: TGTGCCAGCAGTCCAAGACAGGGTTCCCCCAGCAATCAGCCCCAGCAATTT. Protein: CASSPRQGSPSNQPQQF.